This TCR beta chain was identified in a study of cytomegalovirus exposure and HLA in healthy donors. The CDR3 loop spans 15 amino acids. Trimming took off 7 bases at V and 0 bases at J, with 13 bases between the two ends. The germline V gene has CDR1 MDHEN and CDR2 SYDVKM. The primer mix had 60 Vbeta and 13 Jbeta primers. Assay used: immunoSEQ multiplex PCR; TCRdb lists only in-frame clones, some missing. Among 95,000 to 150,000 clones listed, 50% to 75% were seen once. This TCR came from a woman in her thirties or forties in good health and CMV-seropositive. J is TRBJ1-3 and V is TRBV28, with D perhaps matching TRBD1 (6 bases). Sequencing was carried out using PBMCs. CDR3 residues: CASNRGQNSGNTIYF. In DNA, the CDR3 is TGTGCCAGCAACCGGGGACAAAACTCTGGAAACACCATATATTTT.